This note documents a single T cell receptor (beta chain) sequence. This CDR3 region has 18 residues. Per the germline V gene, CDR1 is MDHEN and CDR2 is SYDVKM. The trim removed 5 bases at V and 2 bases at J, leaving 6 bases unmatched. This record comes from a study of sequential checkpoint blockade in melanoma. Clones were read by immunoSEQ multiplex PCR, and TCRdb kept only the in-frame ones, dropping some. Here the sample spans fewer than 40,000 clones, approximately 86% being singletons. Stated treatment: randomized to nivolumab then ipilimumab (arm A) or the reverse (arm B). No patient had prior DNA-damaging chemotherapy. From thawed PBMCs, live CD3+CD8+ cells negative for CD19 and CD56 were sorted.

V and J are TRBV28 and TRBJ2-1; 16 bases agree with TRBD2. The TCR was taken from a human donor with melanoma. The input for sequencing was CD8+ T cells sorted from blood (inferred from file names), taken from a patient given nivolumab and ipilimumab in sequence. The CDR3 loop reads CASSMPGLAGGPYNEQFF. In DNA, the CDR3 is TGTGCCAGCAGTATGCCGGGACTAGCGGGAGGGCCCTACAATGAGCAGTTCTTC. Based on the CDR3 plus reference TRBV28 and TRBJ2-1, the full variable domain is DVKVTQSSRYLVKRTGEKVFLECVQDMDHENMFWYRQDPGLGLRLIYFSYDVKMKEKGDIPEGYSVSREKKERFSLILESASTNQTSMYLCASSMPGLAGGPYNEQFFGPGTRLTVL.